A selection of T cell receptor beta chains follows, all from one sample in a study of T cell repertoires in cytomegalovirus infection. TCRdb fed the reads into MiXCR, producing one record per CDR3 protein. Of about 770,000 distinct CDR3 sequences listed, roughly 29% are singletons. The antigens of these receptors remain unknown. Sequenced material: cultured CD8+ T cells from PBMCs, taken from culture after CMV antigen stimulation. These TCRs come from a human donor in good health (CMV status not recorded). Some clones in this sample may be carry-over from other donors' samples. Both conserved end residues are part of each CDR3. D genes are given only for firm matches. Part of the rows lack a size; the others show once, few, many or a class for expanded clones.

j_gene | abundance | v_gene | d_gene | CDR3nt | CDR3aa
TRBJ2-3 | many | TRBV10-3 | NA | TGTGCCATCAGCGAATACAGGGAGAGCACAGATACGCAGTATTTT | CAISEYRESTDTQYF
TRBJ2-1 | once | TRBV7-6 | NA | TGTGCCAGCAGCTTTGAAGAGAACGCCTACAATGAGCAGTTCTTC | CASSFEENAYNEQFF
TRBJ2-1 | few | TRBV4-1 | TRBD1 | TGCGCCAGCAGCCCCCAGAGGGGGCGCGGCAATGAGCAGTTCTTC | CASSPQRGRGNEQFF
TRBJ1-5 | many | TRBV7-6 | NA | TGTGCCAGCAGCTCAACTAAGGGGGGGCGCGGGAGCAATCAGCCCCAGCATTTT | CASSSTKGGRGSNQPQHF
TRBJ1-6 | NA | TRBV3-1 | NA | TGTGCCAGCACCTCGGAGTCGGGGATCTCACCCCTCCACTTT | CASTSESGISPLHF
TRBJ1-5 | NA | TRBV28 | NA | TGTGCCAGCAGTTTCGCCGGGGGTCTCGGCAATCAGCCCCAGCATTTT | CASSFAGGLGNQPQHF
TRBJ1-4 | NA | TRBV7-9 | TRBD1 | TGTGCCAGCACCCTAGGGATTCGCGACAGGGATGATTTTGAAAAACTGTTTTTT | CASTLGIRDRDDFEKLFF
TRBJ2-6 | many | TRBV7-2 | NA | TGTGCCAGCAGCCCGTGGATTGCCTCTGGGGCCAACGTCCTGACTTTC | CASSPWIASGANVLTF
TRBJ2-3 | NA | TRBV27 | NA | TGTGCCAGCAGTCAACGGAGGCCAGATACGCAGTATTTT | CASSQRRPDTQYF
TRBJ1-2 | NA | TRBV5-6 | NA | TGTGCCAGCAGCTTGGACGGGGTATTCACCTTC | CASSLDGVFTF
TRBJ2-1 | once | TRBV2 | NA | TGTGCCAGCAGTGAGGAACCGTTCGAAGAGCAGTTCTTC | CASSEEPFEEQFF
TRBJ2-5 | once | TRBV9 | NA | TGTGCCAGCAGCGTGCGATCTCGACAAGAGACCCAGTACTTC | CASSVRSRQETQYF
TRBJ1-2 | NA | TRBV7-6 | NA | TGTGCCAGCAGCTTAGATGGAACTCCCTATGGCTACACCTTC | CASSLDGTPYGYTF
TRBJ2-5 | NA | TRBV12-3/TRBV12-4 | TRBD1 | TGTGCCAGCAGTTTAGCGTCCGCGGGACAGGGTCGGGAGACCCAGTACTTC | CASSLASAGQGRETQYF
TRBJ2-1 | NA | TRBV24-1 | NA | TGTGCCACCAGTGATTTGGTGCCAGGGTCCTACAATGAGCAGTTCTTC | CATSDLVPGSYNEQFF
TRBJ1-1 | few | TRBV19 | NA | TGTGCCAGTAGTATACAGGTTACTATGAACACTGAAGCTTTCTTT | CASSIQVTMNTEAFF
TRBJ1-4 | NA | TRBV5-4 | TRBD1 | TGTGCCAGCAGCTTGGAAGGGGGCAGGGAAAAACTGTTTTTT | CASSLEGGREKLFF
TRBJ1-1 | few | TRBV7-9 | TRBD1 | TGTGCCAGCAGCCCAAGCAGGGGGGCTGGTAATGAAGCTTTCTTT | CASSPSRGAGNEAFF
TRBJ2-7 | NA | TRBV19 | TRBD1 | TGTGCCAGTAGTACCCTCTCCGGGACAGGGTGGGTCGAGCAGTACTTC | CASSTLSGTGWVEQYF
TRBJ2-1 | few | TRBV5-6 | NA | TGTGCCAGCAGCGGGATGCTTCCGGGAGTCTACGATGAGCAGTTCTTC | CASSGMLPGVYDEQFF
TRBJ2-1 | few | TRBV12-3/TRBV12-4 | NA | TGTGCCAGCAGCCCGGGGGGCGAGTACAATGAGCAGTTCTTC | CASSPGGEYNEQFF
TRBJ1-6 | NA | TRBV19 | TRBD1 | TGTGCCAGTACCGTGGCGGGACAGGATAATTCACCCCTCCACTTT | CASTVAGQDNSPLHF
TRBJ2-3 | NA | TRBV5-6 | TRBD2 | TGTGCCAGCAGCTTAGGACTAGCGGGGGGCCAAAGGAAAGATACGCAGTATTTT | CASSLGLAGGQRKDTQYF
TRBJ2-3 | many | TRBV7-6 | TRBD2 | TGTGCCAGCAGCTCACTTAGCGGGGGCCGAAGCACAGATACGCAGTATTTT | CASSSLSGGRSTDTQYF
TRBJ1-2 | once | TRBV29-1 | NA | TGCAGCGTTGAAGGGGGAAGGGCGGATGGCTACACCTTC | CSVEGGRADGYTF
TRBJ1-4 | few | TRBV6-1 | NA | TGTGCCAGCAGTGAGGACAGCTATGAAAAACTGTTTTTT | CASSEDSYEKLFF
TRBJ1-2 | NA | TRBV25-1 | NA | TGTGCCAGCTACCGGGGCCCTAACTATGGCTACACCTTC | CASYRGPNYGYTF
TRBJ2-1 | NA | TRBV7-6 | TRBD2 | TGTGCCAGCAGCTTAACTAGCGGGGGGGCACGAATGGATGAGCAGTTCTTC | CASSLTSGGARMDEQFF
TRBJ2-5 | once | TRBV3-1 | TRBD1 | TGTGCCAGCAGCCAAGATCGGGGACAGGGGACCCAGTACTTC | CASSQDRGQGTQYF
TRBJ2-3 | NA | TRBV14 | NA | TGTGCCAGCAGCCAAGGGTCGGCAAATACGCAGTATTTT | CASSQGSANTQYF
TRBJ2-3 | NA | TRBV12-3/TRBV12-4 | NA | TGTGCCAGCAGCCCCGGCGAGTCGACTAGCACAGATACGCAGTATTTT | CASSPGESTSTDTQYF
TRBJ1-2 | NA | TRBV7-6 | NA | TGTGCCAGCAGCTTAGAAATTGAAGGCAGCTCCTATGGCTACACCTTC | CASSLEIEGSSYGYTF
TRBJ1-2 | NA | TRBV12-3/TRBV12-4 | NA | TGTGCCAGCAAATTCGGGGGGACCTATGGCTACACCTTC | CASKFGGTYGYTF
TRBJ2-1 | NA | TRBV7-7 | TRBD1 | TGTGCTAGCAGCCCGGGACAGGTGGACTACAATGAGCAGTTCTTC | CASSPGQVDYNEQFF
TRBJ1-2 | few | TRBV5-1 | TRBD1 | TGCGCCAGCAGCTTGGGACAGGGGGCGCTCGGCTATGGCTACACCTTC | CASSLGQGALGYGYTF